This T cell receptor beta chain was obtained from a study of blood T cell repertoires in COVID-19. As for the study in general: Sites in the United States, Italy and Spain provided acute and convalescent COVID-19 samples. The cDNA or gDNA used as material had been derived from T cells, B-cell-depleted T cells, or PBMCs.

Germline V gene lookup returns CDR1 SGHDT and CDR2 YYEEEE. Trimming cost V 2 bases and J 6 bases, with 8 bases left between them. CDR3 length equals 12 residues. In the source study's methods: Amplification of reference gene primers provided the estimated nucleated cell counts. Sequenced by immunoSEQ multiplex PCR; TCRdb stores in-frame clones only, minus some. The V and J calls and clone size are taken from that table; D and trimming were inferred from the DNA. The top ten clones hold 4% to 5% of a sample with around 170,000 clones, about 87% of them seen once. V is TRBV5-6 and J is TRBJ1-2, with D unresolved. This sequence originates from a woman in her twenties or thirties with acute or convalescent COVID-19. The source material was peripheral blood. The CDR3 is CASSFGRNGYTF. In DNA, the CDR3 is TGTGCCAGCAGCTTTGGCAGAAATGGCTACACCTTC.